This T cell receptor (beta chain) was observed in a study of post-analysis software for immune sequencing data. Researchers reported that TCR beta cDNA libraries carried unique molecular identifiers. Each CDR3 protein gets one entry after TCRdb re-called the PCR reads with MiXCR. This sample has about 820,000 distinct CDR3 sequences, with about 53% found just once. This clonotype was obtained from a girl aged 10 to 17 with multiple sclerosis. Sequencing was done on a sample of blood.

CDR3 in amino acids: CSVDKGLASRSDTQYF. The CDR3 DNA reads as TGCAGCGTCGACAAGGGACTAGCGTCAAGGTCTGATACGCAGTATTTT. The V and J genes are TRBV29-1 and TRBJ2-3; the match to TRBD2 covers 10 bases. CDR3 length: 16 residues. Losses at the gene ends were 6 bases for V and 6 bases for J; bases not matched to a gene: 15. In germline, CDR1 is SQVTM, CDR2 ANQGSEA.